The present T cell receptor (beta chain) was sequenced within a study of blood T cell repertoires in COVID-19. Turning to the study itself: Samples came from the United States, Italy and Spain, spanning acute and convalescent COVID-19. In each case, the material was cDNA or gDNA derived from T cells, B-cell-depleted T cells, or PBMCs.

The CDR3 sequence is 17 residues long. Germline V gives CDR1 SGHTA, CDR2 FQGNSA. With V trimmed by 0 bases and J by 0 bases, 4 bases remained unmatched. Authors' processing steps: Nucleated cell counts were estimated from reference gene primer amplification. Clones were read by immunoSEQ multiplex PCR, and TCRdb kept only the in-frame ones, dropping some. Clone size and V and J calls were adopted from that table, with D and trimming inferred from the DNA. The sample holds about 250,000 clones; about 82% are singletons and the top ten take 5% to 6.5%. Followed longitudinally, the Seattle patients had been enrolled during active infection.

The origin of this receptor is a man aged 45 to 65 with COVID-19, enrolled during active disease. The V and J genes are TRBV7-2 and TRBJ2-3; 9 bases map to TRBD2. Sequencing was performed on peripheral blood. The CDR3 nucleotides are TGTGCCAGCAGCTTAGCCGGACTAGCGCTAAGCACAGATACGCAGTATTTT. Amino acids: CASSLAGLALSTDTQYF.